This T cell receptor (beta chain) was captured in a study of OX40 agonist ivuxolimab in advanced cancers. As for the study in general: Patients were dosed intravenously with ivuxolimab at 0.01 to 10 mg/kg every 2 weeks. Patients assigned to dose escalation were diagnosed with hepatocellular carcinoma, melanoma, renal cell or head and neck cancer.

Patients with autoimmune history or systemic immunosuppression were excluded. At baseline, cycle 4 day 1, and cycle 7 day 1, blood was sampled. Some clones are missing from TCRdb's copy, which holds only in-frame ones; the method was immunoSEQ multiplex PCR. The sample shows over 85,000 clones, around 94% of them seen only once. This sample comprised CD4+ or CD8+ T cells sorted from blood, obtained in a trial of the OX40 agonist ivuxolimab. This clonotype was obtained from an adult with an advanced solid tumor such as melanoma, head and neck, liver or kidney cancer.

The CDR3 is CASRSGDNSPLHF. CDR3 coding DNA: TGTGCCAGCAGATCAGGGGACAATTCACCCCTCCACTTT. This rearrangement joins TRBV28 to TRBJ1-6; D may be TRBD1 (6 bases). V lost 6 bases, J lost 7 bases, and 10 bases lay in between. The CDR3 length is 13 residues. Germline CDR1 is MDHEN and CDR2 is SYDVKM.